The source of this TCR beta chain is a study of OX40 agonist ivuxolimab in advanced cancers. The wider study: Every patient in dose escalation had hepatocellular carcinoma, melanoma, renal cell or head and neck cancer. Study results and limitations: Clones of CD4+ and CD8+ blood T cells grew by week 6 at doses of 0.1 to 3.0 mg/kg. Among T cells, CD8+ cells averaged more expanded clones than CD4+ cells. The authors also found low normalized T-cell clonal expansion in some nonresponders.

Turning to this clone: The antigen is undetermined.

This CDR3 comprises 16 residues. CDR1 SGDLS and CDR2 YYNGEE come from the germline V gene. V dropped 5 bases and J dropped 0 bases, with 15 bases sitting between them. Generated by immunoSEQ multiplex PCR, the TCRdb table keeps only in-frame clones and is missing some. The table includes tens of thousands of clones, 80% to 90% detected once. The chain uses TRBV9 and TRBJ1-3, with D uncertain. The sample consisted of CD4+ or CD8+ T cells sorted from blood, taken in a trial of the OX40 agonist ivuxolimab. The TCR originated in an adult with an advanced solid tumor such as melanoma, head and neck, liver or kidney cancer. CDR3 residues: CASSLEPGSSGNTIYF. CDR3 DNA sequence: TGTGCCAGCAGTTTGGAGCCCGGGAGCTCTGGAAACACCATATATTTT.